This passage covers 24 T cell receptor beta chains from one sample sequenced in a study of blood T cell repertoires in COVID-19. TCRdb keeps only in-frame clones here, not all; method: immunoSEQ multiplex PCR. The sample lists under 350,000 clones; 89% were seen once. Sequencing was carried out using PBMCs or T cells enriched from blood (not recorded which). The source of these receptors is a woman in her forties who had recovered from COVID-19.

The chain carries TRBV5-1 and TRBJ2-3, with TRBD2 identical over 11 bases. CDR1 and CDR2 from the germline V gene are SGHRS and YFSETQ. This CDR3 region has 16 residues. V shed 4 bases and J 3 bases; nucleotides not matched to a gene: 7. CDR3 in amino acids: CASSISSGGSTDTQYF. The DNA for the CDR3 is TGCGCCAGCAGCATCTCTAGCGGGGGGTCGACAGATACGCAGTATTTT.

The V gene is TRBV5-1, the J gene TRBJ1-2; D gene uncertain. Germline V gene lookup returns CDR1 SGHRS and CDR2 YFSETQ. V lost 5 bases, J lost 5 bases, and 19 bases lay in between. There are 15 residues in the CDR3. The CDR3 region has the DNA TGCGCCAGCAGTCCCCCGACCCCCGGGATATATGGCTACACCTTC. Protein: CASSPPTPGIYGYTF.

Comment on this clone: This same CDR3 is encoded by further DNA sequences in the sample. The V and J genes are TRBV3-1 (or the pseudogene TRBV3-2) and TRBJ2-7, with 8 bases aligning to TRBD1. V shed 4 bases, J shed 3 bases, and the junction held 5 bases outside the gene matches. The CDR3 length is 14 residues. Germline values: CDR1 LGHDT, CDR2 YNNKEL (reference sequence). The CDR3 sequence: CASSLPGQDYEQYF. The CDR3 DNA sequence: TGTGCCAGCAGCCTTCCGGGACAGGACTACGAGCAGTACTTC.

The chain couples TRBV2 to TRBJ2-5; 11 nucleotides align to TRBD2. Germline values: CDR1 SNHLY, CDR2 FYNNEI. Unmatched junction bases numbered 4, after V lost 3 bases and J lost 4 bases. The CDR3 covers 15 residues. This CDR3 reads CASSELAGGVETQYF. The CDR3 DNA follows: TGTGCCAGCAGTGAGCTAGCGGGGGGTGTAGAGACCCAGTACTTC.

The V gene is TRBV3-1 (or the pseudogene TRBV3-2), the J gene TRBJ1-1; D gene ambiguous. Germline assignment: CDR1 LGHDT and CDR2 YNNKEL (reference sequence). The ends were cut back, 4 bases at V and 1 base at J, with 10 bases in the middle. The CDR3 is 14 amino acids. Here the CDR3 reads CASSLEVGNTEAFF. In nucleotides, the CDR3 is TGTGCCAGCAGCCTGGAGGTGGGGAACACTGAAGCTTTCTTT.

V and J are TRBV6-5 and TRBJ1-2; TRBD1 agrees at 8 bases. Per germline, CDR1 MNHEY and CDR2 SVGAGI. The V segment lost 6 bases and the J segment 4 bases; nucleotides outside the gene matches: 7. This CDR3 region has 14 residues. The CDR3 DNA reads as TGTGCCAGCAGCCACGGACAGGGTGGCTATGGCTACACCTTC. Amino acid sequence: CASSHGQGGYGYTF.

V gene TRBV10-3 combines with J gene TRBJ2-3; 8 bases line up with TRBD1. Germline V gene lookup returns CDR1 ENHRY and CDR2 SYGVKD. The CDR3 runs 17 residues. V lost 0 bases and J lost 3; bases outside the gene matches: 8. The CDR3 protein is CAISESNRRGLTDTQYF. The CDR3 nucleotides are TGTGCCATCAGTGAGTCGAATCGCAGGGGGCTAACAGATACGCAGTATTTT.

The J gene is TRBJ1-1, the V gene TRBV2; the match to TRBD1 covers 7 bases. The trim removed 4 bases at V and 0 bases at J, leaving 2 bases unmatched. Germline V gives CDR1 SNHLY, CDR2 FYNNEI. The CDR3 runs to 14 residues. The CDR3 sequence: CASSVDRLNTEAFF. The CDR3 nucleotides are TGTGCCAGCAGTGTGGACAGGTTGAACACTGAAGCTTTCTTT. The full variable domain, rest sourced from reference TRBV2 and TRBJ1-1, is EPEVTQTPSHQVTQMGQEVILRCVPISNHLYFYWYRQILGQKVEFLVSFYNNEISEKSEIFDDQFSVERPDGSNFTLKIRSTKLEDSAMYFCASSVDRLNTEAFFGQGTRLTVV.

The rearrangement links TRBV3-1 (or the pseudogene TRBV3-2) to TRBJ1-6; D call uncertain. The V end was cut by 4 bases, the J end by 7 bases, with 11 bases between. Germline-derived CDR1 and CDR2 are LGHDT and YNNKEL (reference sequence). This CDR3 has 14 residues. The CDR3, as DNA: TGTGCCAGCAGCCCCTTCACGGGGAATTCACCCCTCCACTTT. This encodes CASSPFTGNSPLHF.

This chain uses TRBV28 with TRBJ1-1, with 7 bases identical to TRBD1. V lost 5 bases, J lost 11 bases, and 14 bases stayed unmatched. The CDR3 runs 14 residues. Germline-derived CDR1 and CDR2 are MDHEN and SYDVKM. This CDR3 reads CASSPGQDVWRAFF. CDR3 DNA: TGTGCCAGCAGTCCTGGACAGGACGTCTGGCGGGCTTTCTTT.

The sample holds one count of this clone. CDR3 in amino acids: CASKRGQGVVETQYF. The CDR3, as DNA: TGTGCCAGTAAAAGGGGACAGGGGGTGGTCGAGACCCAGTACTTC. The chain links TRBV7-2 to TRBJ2-5, with TRBD1 matching over 11 bases. This CDR3 comprises 15 residues. The germline V gene encodes CDR1 SGHTA and CDR2 FQGNSA. The J segment lost 5 bases and the V segment lost 9 bases, leaving 11 bases of the junction unmatched.

This clone was recorded a few times. The rearrangement links TRBV4-1 to TRBJ1-6; D is unresolved. V lost 2 bases and J lost 9, with 17 bases in between. This CDR3 is built from 16 residues. Germline V CDR1 and CDR2: MGHRA, YSYEKL. The CDR3: CASSQLPGLGGSPLHF. DNA for the CDR3: TGCGCCAGCAGCCAACTACCGGGCCTAGGAGGTTCACCCCTCCACTTT.

The CDR3: CASSRGQGIPYSNQPQHF. In nucleotides, the CDR3 is TGTGCCAGCAGCAGAGGACAGGGTATCCCTTATAGCAATCAGCCCCAGCATTTT. The chain uses TRBV21-1 and TRBJ1-5; whether TRBD1, the table's D call, matches the DNA was not checked. TRBV21-1 is a pseudogene segment. The CDR3 length is 18 residues.

The CDR3 sequence is CASGPGTGGSTGELFF. CDR3 in DNA: TGTGCCAGTGGGCCCGGGACAGGGGGCTCTACCGGGGAGCTGTTTTTT. The rearrangement uses TRBV2 and TRBJ2-2; 12 bases match TRBD1. Per germline, CDR1 SNHLY and CDR2 FYNNEI. The CDR3 loop spans 16 amino acids. V gave up 9 bases and J gave up 5 bases; unmatched junction bases: 10.

This chain links TRBV6-5 with TRBJ1-2, with 11 positions matching TRBD1. Germline lookup yields CDR1 MNHEY and CDR2 SVGAGI. This CDR3 is built from 16 residues. Trimming removed 2 bases from V and 2 bases from J; junction bases left unmatched: 4. The CDR3 region has the DNA TGTGCCAGCAGTTACCGTGGGGACAGGGGGAACTATGGCTACACCTTC. Protein sequence: CASSYRGDRGNYGYTF.

This chain uses TRBV6-1 with TRBJ2-5; maybe TRBD2 (5 bases). The CDR3 length is 17 residues. Germline CDR1 is MNHNS and CDR2 is SASEGT. Trimming took 1 base from V and 5 from J, leaving 20 bases between them. Here the CDR3 reads CASSEVPGERGRETQYF. CDR3 DNA: TGTGCCAGCAGTGAAGTCCCTGGTGAACGGGGAAGGGAGACCCAGTACTTC.

The chain combines TRBV7-9 with TRBJ1-1; 7 positions match TRBD1. The V gene end was trimmed by 7 bases and the J gene end by 5 bases; junction bases not matched to a gene: 7. Germline CDR1 SEHNR, CDR2 FQNEAQ (reference sequence). This CDR3 has 13 amino acids. This CDR3 reads CASNAQGVTEAFF. For the CDR3, the DNA is TGTGCCAGCAACGCCCAGGGGGTTACTGAAGCTTTCTTT. The variable domain in full, completed from reference TRBV7-9 and TRBJ1-1, reads DTGVSQNPRHKITKRGQNVTFRCDPISEHNRLYWYRQTLGQGPEFLTYFQNEAQLEKSRLLSDRFSAERPKGSFSTLEIQRTEQGDSAMYLCASNAQGVTEAFFGQGTRLTVV.

V usage is TRBV5-1 and J usage is TRBJ2-7, with 7 bases aligning to TRBD1. The CDR3 is made up of 14 amino acids. The trim removed 4 bases at V and 0 bases at J, leaving 4 bases unmatched. Germline-derived CDR1 and CDR2 are SGHRS and YFSETQ. The CDR3 reads CASSRDSASYEQYF. In DNA form, the CDR3 reads TGCGCCAGCAGCCGGGACAGCGCCTCCTACGAGCAGTACTTC.

The chain is built from TRBV21-1 and TRBJ1-1; the D segment call TRBD1 is taken from the table without a DNA check. TRBV21-1 has pseudogene status. CDR3 length: 17 residues. CDR3: CASSPPDGQGLNTEAFF. The CDR3 DNA reads as TGTGCCAGCAGCCCCCCGGACGGACAGGGTCTCAACACTGAAGCTTTCTTT.

The chain joins TRBV7-6 to TRBJ1-4; TRBD1 might be the D (6 bases). Per the germline V gene, CDR1 is SGHVS and CDR2 is FNYEAQ. The CDR3 is 15 residues long. V was pared by 6 bases and J by 7 bases, with 18 bases between. DNA of the CDR3: TGTGCCAGCAGGGAAAATAGGGGGAATGGTGAAAAACTGTTTTTT. Translating gives CASRENRGNGEKLFF.

The chain recombines TRBV2 with TRBJ1-2; TRBD1 might be the D (6 bases). CDR3 length equals 12 residues. Germline V gene lookup returns CDR1 SNHLY and CDR2 FYNNEI. The ends were cut back, 4 bases at V and 8 bases at J, with 11 bases in the middle. CDR3 DNA sequence: TGTGCCAGCAGTGCCCGGGGGGCCGGCTACACCTTC. It specifies CASSARGAGYTF. The full variable domain, rest sourced from reference TRBV2 and TRBJ1-2, is EPEVTQTPSHQVTQMGQEVILRCVPISNHLYFYWYRQILGQKVEFLVSFYNNEISEKSEIFDDQFSVERPDGSNFTLKIRSTKLEDSAMYFCASSARGAGYTFGSGTRLTVV.

J is TRBJ2-1 and V is TRBV5-1; 11 nucleotides match TRBD2. V dropped 1 base and J dropped 9; count of bases not matched to a gene: 9. CDR1 and CDR2 (germline): SGHRS, YFSETQ. This CDR3 has 16 residues. The chain's CDR3 is CASSLSTSGNLGEQFF. The CDR3 DNA reads as TGCGCCAGCAGCTTGTCGACTAGCGGGAATTTAGGTGAGCAGTTCTTC.

This clone was detected only a few times. The chain couples TRBV7-2 to TRBJ2-1; D is uncertain. V lost 1 base and J lost 0, with 10 bases in between. Per germline, CDR1 SGHTA and CDR2 FQGNSA. CDR3 length equals 16 residues. CDR3 sequence: CASSLGGTISYNEQFF. CDR3 DNA sequence: TGTGCCAGCAGCTTAGGCGGTACAATCTCCTACAATGAGCAGTTCTTC.

The chain couples TRBV5-1 to TRBJ2-5; TRBD1 might be the D (5 bases). Per germline, CDR1 SGHRS and CDR2 YFSETQ. The CDR3 is 14 residues long. The ends were cut back, 2 bases at V and 4 bases at J, with 12 bases in the middle. The CDR3 nucleotides are TGCGCCAGCAGCTTTCAAGGGGCCAGAGAGACCCAGTACTTC. Protein sequence: CASSFQGARETQYF.